This passage covers 31 T cell receptor beta chains from one sample sequenced in a study of patients and donors after allogeneic stem cell transplantation. TCRdb reprocessed the RT-PCR reads via MiXCR and lists one record per CDR3 protein. The table lists 920,000 or so distinct CDR3 sequences, about 20% of them singletons, with 5% to 6.5% in the top ten. Sequences were obtained from blood, either unsorted or a sorted T cell fraction (not recorded which). These TCRs come from a human donor who was either an allogeneic HSCT recipient or a stem cell or donor lymphocyte infusion donor (not recorded which). It is not recorded whose cells these are; they may come from a transplant donor.

This clonotype was found a few times. The chain recombines TRBV20-1 with TRBJ1-5; 7 bases match TRBD1. CDR1 DFQATT and CDR2 SNEGSKA come from the germline V gene (reference sequence). V lost 3 bases and J lost 0; bases outside the gene matches: 5. The CDR3 contains 15 residues. CDR3 in amino acids: CSARGTEDSNQPQHF. The CDR3 DNA sequence: TGCAGTGCTAGGGGGACAGAAGATAGCAATCAGCCCCAGCATTTT.

The chain has TRBV9 and TRBJ2-3; D unresolved. V was clipped by 3 bases and J by 5 bases, with 7 bases between them. Germline CDR1 SGDLS, CDR2 YYNGEE. CDR3 length: 12 residues. The CDR3 DNA follows: TGTGCCAGCAGCGGCCCCCTAGATACGCAGTATTTT. Amino acid sequence: CASSGPLDTQYF.

This clonotype was observed many times. The chain carries TRBV6-5 and TRBJ1-2; no definite D call. The CDR3 extends over 13 amino acids. Germline CDR1 reads MNHEY; CDR2 reads SVGAGI. The germline V and J ends were trimmed by 4 bases and 1 base, with 7 bases remaining between them. The CDR3 DNA sequence: TGTGCCAGCAGTTCTAGTGATAACTATGGCTACACCTTC. Protein sequence: CASSSSDNYGYTF.

The gene calls are TRBV28 and TRBJ2-7; D may be TRBD2 (6 bases). Trimming removed 3 bases from V and 6 bases from J, with 18 bases in between. The germline gives CDR1 MDHEN, CDR2 SYDVKM. The CDR3 is made up of 15 amino acids. The CDR3 DNA reads as TGTGCCAGCAGTTTCCCCGGGGGATCAAGGGGCGAGCAGTACTTC. Protein product: CASSFPGGSRGEQYF.

In its sample, this clonotype was seen a few times. V usage is TRBV6-1 and J usage is TRBJ1-2; 10 bases map to TRBD1. The length of the CDR3 is 15 residues. Germline CDR1 is MNHNS and CDR2 is SASEGT. The V and J ends lost 6 bases and 4 bases, in that order; junction bases with no gene match: 8. The CDR3: CASSPDRGGPYGYTF. Here the CDR3 DNA reads TGTGCCAGCAGCCCGGACAGGGGGGGACCCTATGGCTACACCTTC.

The rearrangement joins TRBV20-1 to TRBJ2-3; D could derive from TRBD1 or TRBD2 (5 bases each). Trimming took 6 bases from V and 12 from J, leaving 19 bases between them. This CDR3 is 12 amino acids long. The germline V gene has CDR1 DFQATT and CDR2 SNEGSKA (reference sequence). In DNA form, the CDR3 reads TGCAGTGCCCCGAACGGGGCGCAGCTACAGTATTTT. Translating gives CSAPNGAQLQYF.

This clonotype was seen a handful of times. J is TRBJ2-7 and V is TRBV9; no clear D gene. Trimming cost V 0 bases and J 4 bases, with 11 bases left between them. CDR1 is SGDLS and CDR2 is YYNGEE in the germline V gene. CDR3 size: 14 residues. The CDR3 reads CASSVGSSPYEQYF. The DNA of the CDR3 is TGTGCCAGCAGCGTAGGGAGCTCACCATACGAGCAGTACTTC.

The chain uses TRBV2 and TRBJ2-7; the D is unclear. The ends were cut back, 11 bases at V and 3 bases at J, with 17 bases in the middle. Per the germline V gene, CDR1 is SNHLY and CDR2 is FYNNEI. The CDR3 runs 13 residues. The CDR3 loop is CASRLLQFYEQYF. In DNA, the CDR3 is TGTGCCTCCCGCCTTTTGCAATTCTACGAGCAGTACTTC.

This clonotype was picked up many times. V gene TRBV20-1 combines with J gene TRBJ2-3; 13 bases are a match to TRBD2. Looked up from germline, CDR1 is DFQATT and CDR2 is SNEGSKA (reference sequence). The CDR3 runs 16 residues. V shed 5 bases, J shed 1 base, and the junction held 6 bases outside the gene matches. The CDR3 DNA reads as TGCAGTGCTGACAAAGGACTAGCGGGGGGCACAGATACGCAGTATTTT. This gives the protein CSADKGLAGGTDTQYF.

This clonotype has just a few counts. This chain connects TRBV24-1 to TRBJ2-2; no clear D. CDR1 is KGHDR and CDR2 is SFDVKD in the germline V gene. There are 16 residues in the CDR3. V gave up 4 bases and J gave up 2 bases, with 13 bases separating them. The chain's CDR3 is CATSDPRTANTGELFF. The DNA of the CDR3 is TGTGCCACCAGTGACCCTAGGACGGCTAACACCGGGGAGCTGTTTTTT.

As to this clonotype: One junction end does not reproduce the germline sequence, and a read error may be involved. The chain has TRBV2 and TRBJ2-1; D may be TRBD1 or TRBD2 (5 bases each). CDR1 is SNHLY and CDR2 is FYNNEI in the germline V gene. The CDR3 loop spans 11 amino acids. In nucleotides, the CDR3 is TGCGCCAGCAGCGCCTCGGGGCTGCAGTTCTTC. Its protein is CASSASGLQFF.

This chain connects TRBV24-1 to TRBJ2-3, with TRBD1 identical over 8 bases. The CDR3 is 14 amino acids. The germline CDR1 and CDR2 sequences are KGHDR and SFDVKD. J gave up 5 bases and V 3 bases, and 3 bases lay outside the gene matches. The DNA of the CDR3 is TGTGCCACCAGTGATCTTGACAGGGGAGATACGCAGTATTTT. Protein product: CATSDLDRGDTQYF.

The chain uses TRBV7-8 and TRBJ1-2; the match to TRBD1 covers 8 bases. CDR3 size: 16 residues. V gave up 4 bases and J gave up 2 bases; unmatched junction bases: 9. Germline CDR1 reads SGHVS; CDR2 reads FQNEAQ. The CDR3 DNA follows: TGTGCCAGCAGCTCCCACAGCAGGGGGCCGAACTATGGCTACACCTTC. Translating gives CASSSHSRGPNYGYTF. Filled out from reference TRBV7-8 and TRBJ1-2, the complete variable domain reads GAGVSQSPRYKVAKRGQDVALRCDPISGHVSLFWYQQALGQGPEFLTYFQNEAQLDKSGLPSDRFFAERPEGSVSTLKIQRTQQEDSAVYLCASSSHSRGPNYGYTFGSGTRLTVV.

This clonotype was detected only a few times. The gene calls are TRBV20-1 and TRBJ2-1, with 8 bases fitting TRBD2. Trimming removed 1 base from V and 0 bases from J; junction bases left unmatched: 8. The CDR3 covers 17 residues. Germline CDR1 and CDR2: DFQATT and SNEGSKA (reference sequence). CDR3 DNA sequence: TGCAGTGCTAGAGGGCCAACTAGCGGAGGCTCCTACAATGAGCAGTTCTTC. It specifies CSARGPTSGGSYNEQFF.

V is TRBV10-3 and J is TRBJ1-5; 11 bases are a match to TRBD1. With V trimmed by 10 bases and J by 6 bases, 14 bases remained unmatched. CDR3 length: 16 amino acids. Germline V CDR1 and CDR2: ENHRY, SYGVKD. The CDR3 DNA follows: TGTGCCACCAGCCGGGACAGGGGGAGAAAGGGTCAGCCCCAGCATTTT. Translation gives CATSRDRGRKGQPQHF.

This clonotype has only a few counts. The V call is TRBV10-3, the J call TRBJ2-7, with TRBD2 identical over 9 bases. Germline CDR1 reads ENHRY; CDR2 reads SYGVKD. This CDR3 has 15 amino acids. With 5 bases clipped from V and 4 bases from J, the junction kept 9 bases outside the gene matches. Here the CDR3 reads CAISSLAGYDYEQYF. The CDR3 DNA follows: TGTGCCATCAGTTCCCTAGCGGGGTACGATTACGAGCAGTACTTC.

The V call is TRBV13, the J call TRBJ1-2, with D possibly TRBD1 on 5 matching bases. CDR3 length: 14 residues. The V end lost 3 bases, the J end lost 3 bases, and 11 bases lay between the germline ends. Germline values: CDR1 PRHDT, CDR2 FYEKMQ (reference sequence). CDR3 DNA: TGTGCCAGCAGCTTTGTGACAGACCACTATGGCTACACCTTC. It encodes CASSFVTDHYGYTF.

In this sample, this clonotype turned up a few times. The rearrangement joins TRBV29-1 to TRBJ2-1; D ambiguous. Trimming cost V 2 bases and J 5 bases, with 7 bases left between them. The CDR3 spans 12 residues. Germline lookup yields CDR1 SQVTM and CDR2 ANQGSEA. The CDR3 DNA reads TGCAGCGTTGAATGGTCCGACAATGAGCAGTTCTTC. This gives the protein CSVEWSDNEQFF.

The chain links TRBV18 to TRBJ2-7; D might be TRBD1 (7 bases). The CDR3 is 16 amino acids. Germline V gene lookup returns CDR1 KGHSH and CDR2 LQKENI. Trimming took 0 bases from V and 4 from J, leaving 16 bases between them. The CDR3 DNA reads as TGTGCCAGCTCACCACCGAGGGCAGGGGGGCCGTACGAGCAGTACTTC. Protein: CASSPPRAGGPYEQYF.

The chain uses TRBV12-3 or TRBV12-4 and TRBJ2-4, with D possibly matching TRBD2 (5 bases). Trimming took off 3 bases at V and 1 base at J, with 7 bases between the two ends. The CDR3 sequence is 14 residues long. As DNA, the CDR3 is TGTGCCAGCAGTTTGCGGGTTGCCAAAAACATTCAGTACTTC. Translating gives CASSLRVAKNIQYF.

This chain uses TRBV20-1 with TRBJ1-6, with D perhaps TRBD1 (5 bases). Germline-derived CDR1 and CDR2 are DFQATT and SNEGSKA (reference sequence). Trimming removed 6 bases from V and 7 bases from J, with 16 bases in between. The CDR3 sequence is 14 residues long. This chain's CDR3 is CSAVSGEGNSPLHF. CDR3 DNA: TGCAGTGCCGTTAGCGGGGAGGGGAATTCACCCCTCCACTTT.

This chain uses TRBV7-6 with TRBJ2-3; the D gene is possibly TRBD1 (5 bases). V was shortened by 1 base and J by 2 bases, with 13 bases between the two germline ends. This CDR3 comprises 16 residues. Per the germline V gene, CDR1 is SGHVS and CDR2 is FNYEAQ. CDR3 residues: CASSLGARATTDTQYF. The CDR3 nucleotides read TGTGCCAGCAGCTTAGGAGCCAGGGCCACCACAGATACGCAGTATTTT.

This clonotype was recorded at least ten times. V gene TRBV6-5 combines with J gene TRBJ2-1; D not certain. The germline CDR1 and CDR2 sequences are MNHEY and SVGAGI. This CDR3 region has 14 residues. Trimming cost V 0 bases and J 3 bases, with 6 bases left between them. CDR3 sequence reads: CASSYSYLYNEQFF. The CDR3, as DNA: TGTGCCAGCAGTTACTCGTACCTCTACAATGAGCAGTTCTTC.

The sample holds a few counts of this clonotype. The gene calls are TRBV5-1 and TRBJ1-2; no firm D call. The CDR3 is 14 residues long. Germline loops: CDR1 SGHRS, CDR2 YFSETQ. Trimming took off 0 bases at V and 4 bases at J, with 10 bases between the two ends. The CDR3 loop reads CASSLDAGSYGYTF. CDR3 bases: TGCGCCAGCAGCTTGGATGCCGGATCCTATGGCTACACCTTC.

This clonotype has a handful of counts. This chain joins TRBV5-1 and TRBJ2-3; 12 bases map to TRBD1. This CDR3 spans 16 amino acids. After removal of 4 bases from V and 1 base from J, the junction contained 4 bases not matched to a gene. The germline CDR1 and CDR2 sequences are SGHRS and YFSETQ. CDR3 protein: CASSGGTGGRTDTQYF. Here the CDR3 DNA reads TGCGCCAGCAGCGGGGGGACAGGGGGCCGCACAGATACGCAGTATTTT.

The chain links TRBV6-1 to TRBJ2-7; D is unresolved. V was pared by 7 bases and J by 0 bases, with 16 bases between. Germline lookup yields CDR1 MNHNS and CDR2 SASEGT. The CDR3 length is 15 residues. CDR3 in amino acids: CASNSLSLVSYEQYF. DNA of the CDR3: TGTGCCAGCAATTCCCTTAGCCTCGTCTCCTACGAGCAGTACTTC.

The genes are TRBV20-1 and TRBJ2-3; 11 nucleotides align to TRBD1. Trimming at V came to 1 base and at J to 0 bases, leaving 0 bases not matched to a gene. From germline, CDR1 is DFQATT and CDR2 SNEGSKA (reference sequence). This CDR3 region has 15 residues. The CDR3 nucleotides read TGCAGTGCTAGAGGGGACAGGGGGAGCACAGATACGCAGTATTTT. Protein product: CSARGDRGSTDTQYF.

This clonotype showed up just a few times. The chain links TRBV28 to TRBJ1-3; D remains ambiguous. This CDR3 comprises 15 residues. From germline, CDR1 is MDHEN and CDR2 SYDVKM. V was trimmed by 6 bases and J by 4 bases, leaving 16 bases between them. The CDR3 bases are TGTGCCAGCAGGAGGGATACGGGGTTAGGAAACACCATATATTTT. Its translation is CASRRDTGLGNTIYF.

For this clonotype: One junction end does not reproduce the germline sequence, and a read error may be involved. The J gene is TRBJ2-1, the V gene TRBV12-3 or TRBV12-4; no clear D. This CDR3 has 12 residues. As DNA, the CDR3 is TGTGCCAGCAGTTTCCAGGCCCATGAGCAGTCCTTC. Protein sequence: CASSFQAHEQSF.

This clonotype was counted a few times. The chain couples TRBV6-1 to TRBJ2-1; 12 nucleotides agree with TRBD2. The CDR3 consists of 16 residues. Trimming took 6 bases from V and 5 from J; bases not matched to a gene: 8. The germline V gene has CDR1 MNHNS and CDR2 SASEGT. The CDR3 bases are TGTGCCAGCAGCCCGACAGGACTAGCGGGGAACAATGAGCAGTTCTTC. The encoded protein is CASSPTGLAGNNEQFF.

This clonotype was picked up a small number of times. The CDR3: CASSYGRGPTEAFF. Here the CDR3 DNA reads TGTGCCAGCAGTTACGGGCGGGGTCCCACTGAAGCTTTCTTT. The gene calls are TRBV6-5 and TRBJ1-1; D gene uncertain. V lost 2 bases, J lost 4 bases, and 11 bases lay in between. The germline V gene encodes CDR1 MNHEY and CDR2 SVGAGI. The CDR3 length is 14 residues.